This T cell receptor beta chain was identified in a study of blood T cell repertoires in COVID-19. The age range of participants was about 18 to 90 years, with residence in some 25 US areas. Assignment of participants to cohorts was predicated upon participant-reported clinical history. No more than 2 weeks before study entry, exposed participants had met a case of COVID-19. Original methodology: Reference gene primer amplification in the assay estimated nucleated cell counts. Sequencing was performed with immunoSEQ multiplex PCR; in TCRdb, only in-frame clones are kept and a portion is missing. The DNA gave D and trimming, while V, J and clone size come from that table. The table includes about 310,000 clones, about 85% detected once. Germline V gives CDR1 SGHKS, CDR2 YYEKEE (reference sequence). The V end lost 0 bases, the J end lost 0 bases, and 17 bases lay between the germline ends. This CDR3 is built from 18 residues.

This sequence was found in a woman aged 25 to 39 who had been exposed to COVID-19. This chain links TRBV5-5 with TRBJ2-3; D not certain. Sequencing input: PBMCs or T cells enriched from blood (not recorded which). This CDR3 reads CASSLEVDFAESTDTQYF. The CDR3 nucleotides read TGTGCCAGCAGCTTGGAGGTTGACTTCGCGGAAAGCACAGATACGCAGTATTTT.